This passage covers 27 T cell receptor beta chains from one sample sequenced in a study of T cell responses to AZD1222 COVID-19 vaccine. Generated by immunoSEQ multiplex PCR, the TCRdb table keeps only in-frame clones and is missing some. The repertoire holds roughly 76,000 clones, with 86% as singletons. Sequencing was performed on peripheral blood, taken on day 0 of AZD1222 vaccination. Receptors originate from an adult in good health.

This clone has only one observation. This sequence joins TRBV5-1 and TRBJ2-1, with 9 bases that match TRBD1. The junction had 5 bases not matched to a gene; V was cut back by 5 bases and J by 2 bases. There are 15 residues in the CDR3. Per the germline V gene, CDR1 is SGHRS and CDR2 is YFSETQ. CDR3 sequence reads: CASRDTGGPYNEQFF. In DNA form, the CDR3 reads TGCGCCAGCAGAGATACAGGGGGCCCCTACAATGAGCAGTTCTTC. Combining the CDR3 with reference TRBV5-1 and TRBJ2-1 gives the whole variable domain KAGVTQTPRYLIKTRGQQVTLSCSPISGHRSVSWYQQTPGQGLQFLFEYFSETQRNKGNFPGRFSGRQFSNSRSEMNVSTLELGDSALYLCASRDTGGPYNEQFFGPGTRLTVL.

This chain connects TRBV5-5 to TRBJ1-1, with D possibly matching TRBD1 (5 bases). Trimming removed 3 bases at V and 5 bases at J, with 14 bases between. The length of the CDR3 is 14 residues. Germline CDR1 is SGHKS and CDR2 is YYEKEE (reference sequence). The CDR3 DNA follows: TGTGCCAGCAGCTCGCCTCATCAGGGTACTGAAGCTTTCTTT. As protein: CASSSPHQGTEAFF.

CDR3 sequence: CASSVGTGANEKLFF. As DNA, the CDR3 is TGTGCCAGCAGCGTAGGGACAGGGGCTAATGAAAAACTGTTTTTT. The chain recombines TRBV9 with TRBJ1-4; TRBD1 aligns across 9 bases. Germline V gene sequence: CDR1 SGDLS, CDR2 YYNGEE. The CDR3 sequence is 15 residues long. After removal of 0 bases from V and 3 bases from J, the junction contained 0 bases not matched to a gene.

The chain is built from TRBV29-1 and TRBJ1-2, with 10 positions matching TRBD1. V gave up 6 bases and J gave up 8 bases; unmatched junction bases: 3. The CDR3 consists of 11 residues. From germline, CDR1 is SQVTM and CDR2 ANQGSEA. DNA for the CDR3: TGCAGCGTGACAGGGGGCGGGGGCTACACCTTC. It encodes CSVTGGGGYTF.

The chain is built from TRBV29-1 and TRBJ2-5; 8 bases are shared with TRBD1. This CDR3 contains 14 residues. J lost 0 bases, V lost 6 bases, and 6 bases had no gene match. Germline lookup yields CDR1 SQVTM and CDR2 ANQGSEA. CDR3: CSVGRTGNQETQYF. CDR3 in DNA: TGCAGCGTCGGGCGGACAGGGAACCAAGAGACCCAGTACTTC.

This clone is a singleton in its sample. The chain joins TRBV6-1 to TRBJ2-1; 12 positions agree with TRBD1. This CDR3 region has 16 residues. CDR1 and CDR2 from the germline V gene are MNHNS and SASEGT. V was pared by 2 bases and J by 6 bases, with 5 bases of the junction left unmatched. As DNA, the CDR3 is TGTGCCAGCAGTGAATTTTTGGGACAGGGGGCCAATGAGCAGTTCTTC. Translated, it gives CASSEFLGQGANEQFF.

The gene calls are TRBV6-2 or TRBV6-3 and TRBJ2-7; D possibly corresponds to TRBD1 (5 bases). From germline, CDR1 is MNHEY and CDR2 SVGEGT. This CDR3 has 13 amino acids. V shed 5 bases and J shed 2 bases, with 10 bases lying between them. CDR3 nucleotide sequence: TGTGCCAGCAGTCTAGGACACCCCTACGAGCAGTACTTC. Encoded protein: CASSLGHPYEQYF.

This rearrangement joins TRBV4-1 to TRBJ2-3; TRBD2 matches at 9 bases. The V segment lost 2 bases and the J segment 5 bases; nucleotides outside the gene matches: 11. Germline CDR1 reads MGHRA; CDR2 reads YSYEKL. This CDR3 has 17 residues. The DNA of the CDR3 is TGCGCCAGCAGCCAATCCCCTGCGGGGGGGCCTGGAGATACGCAGTATTTT. The encoded protein is CASSQSPAGGPGDTQYF.

This clone occurred many times. The chain recombines TRBV6-1 with TRBJ1-1, with D maybe TRBD1 (6 bases). The CDR3 spans 13 residues. Looked up from germline, CDR1 is MNHNS and CDR2 is SASEGT. V was trimmed by 1 base and J by 9 bases, leaving 12 bases between them. CDR3 nucleotide sequence: TGTGCCAGCAGTGAAGTGGGGGCCAAGCAAGCTTTCTTT. This codes for CASSEVGAKQAFF.

CDR3 in DNA: TGTGCCACCAGTGATCCTAGCGGGAGGGCCGAGTACAATGAGCAGTTCTTC. Translation: CATSDPSGRAEYNEQFF. The V and J genes are TRBV24-1 and TRBJ2-1; the match to TRBD2 covers 12 bases. The CDR3 sequence is 17 residues long. Looked up from germline, CDR1 is KGHDR and CDR2 is SFDVKD. The V segment lost 3 bases and the J segment 4 bases; nucleotides outside the gene matches: 6.

This chain joins TRBV9 and TRBJ1-1; D gene unclear. The CDR3 consists of 14 residues. Germline V gene sequence: CDR1 SGDLS, CDR2 YYNGEE. Trimming cost V 4 bases and J 3 bases, with 13 bases left between them. The DNA of the CDR3 is TGTGCCAGCAGCTTTGCGACCGGCGACACTGAAGCTTTCTTT. Amino acids: CASSFATGDTEAFF. Using reference TRBV9 and TRBJ1-1 for the parts outside the CDR3, the full variable domain is DSGVTQTPKHLITATGQRVTLRCSPRSGDLSVYWYQQSLDQGLQFLIQYYNGEERAKGNILERFSAQQFPDLHSELNLSSLELGDSALYFCASSFATGDTEAFFGQGTRLTVV.

This sequence joins TRBV7-9 and TRBJ1-3; 10 bases agree with TRBD1. The junction had 2 bases not matched to a gene; V was cut back by 4 bases and J by 2 bases. Germline V gene lookup returns CDR1 SEHNR and CDR2 FQNEAQ (reference sequence). The CDR3 is made up of 15 amino acids. CDR3: CASSWGTGAGNTIYF. The CDR3 region has the DNA TGTGCCAGCAGCTGGGGGACAGGGGCTGGAAACACCATATATTTT.

The J gene is TRBJ1-2, the V gene TRBV15, with no clear D. This CDR3 contains 13 residues. Germline lookup yields CDR1 LNHNV and CDR2 YYDKDF (reference sequence). V lost 0 bases to trimming and J lost 8 bases, with 10 bases between them. The CDR3 region has the DNA TGTGCCACCAGCAGAGATGCTGCGGGGGGCTACACCTTC. It specifies CATSRDAAGGYTF.

The chain carries TRBV28 and TRBJ2-3; D remains unclear. CDR1 and CDR2 (germline): MDHEN, SYDVKM. V lost 1 base and J 3 bases, leaving 8 bases between the germline ends. The CDR3 sequence is 14 residues long. The DNA of the CDR3 is TGTGCCAGCAGTTTATTGCAGAATACAGATACGCAGTATTTT. This translates into CASSLLQNTDTQYF.

The chain combines TRBV18 with TRBJ1-5; TRBD1 might be the D (6 bases). Germline values: CDR1 KGHSH, CDR2 LQKENI. The germline V and J ends were trimmed by 3 bases and 3 bases, with 9 bases remaining between them. This CDR3 is 14 amino acids long. Here the CDR3 reads CASSPTGNNQPQHF. In DNA, the CDR3 is TGTGCCAGCTCACCGACAGGTAACAATCAGCCCCAGCATTTT.

This sequence joins TRBV28 and TRBJ1-4, with TRBD1 as a possible D gene (6 bases). CDR1 and CDR2 from the germline V gene are MDHEN and SYDVKM. The CDR3 spans 15 residues. Trimming stripped 4 bases from V and 8 bases from J, with 17 bases between. The DNA for the CDR3 is TGTGCCAGCAGTTCGATCCAGGGGTTGGGCGAAAAACTGTTTTTT. Its protein product is CASSSIQGLGEKLFF.

This chain links TRBV7-2 with TRBJ1-1, with D uncertain. The CDR3 has 13 residues. CDR1 is SGHTA, CDR2 FQGNSA, per germline. V lost 5 bases to trimming and J lost 1 base, with 8 bases between them. The CDR3 DNA reads TGTGCCAGCAGCCCCTGGAAGAACACTGAAGCTTTCTTT. This encodes CASSPWKNTEAFF.

The genes are TRBV6-5 and TRBJ1-2; 9 nucleotides match TRBD1. The V gene's germline CDR1 is MNHEY and CDR2 SVGAGI. The CDR3 is 13 amino acids. Germline trimming cut 6 bases from V and 7 bases from J; bases unmatched to any gene: 6. CDR3 loop: CASSRDRETGYTF. The CDR3, as DNA: TGTGCCAGCAGCCGGGACAGGGAGACTGGCTACACCTTC.

V and J are TRBV6-5 and TRBJ1-6, with D unresolved. The CDR3 loop spans 13 amino acids. Trimming pared 2 bases from V and 8 bases from J, leaving 7 bases between. Germline lookup yields CDR1 MNHEY and CDR2 SVGAGI. CDR3 in amino acids: CASSYRLDSPLHF. DNA of the CDR3: TGTGCCAGCAGTTACCGGTTGGATTCACCCCTCCACTTT.

CDR3 coding DNA: TGTGCCAGCAGCTCCGCCTTATTGACTAGCGACAATGAGCAGTTCTTC. It encodes CASSSALLTSDNEQFF. This chain links TRBV5-4 with TRBJ2-1, with 8 nucleotides matching TRBD2. Germline CDR1 is SGHNT and CDR2 is YYREEE (reference sequence). The CDR3 is made up of 16 amino acids. V lost 3 bases and J lost 5; bases outside the gene matches: 10.

The V call is TRBV30, the J call TRBJ1-4; perhaps TRBD1 as D (6 bases). Germline lookup yields CDR1 GTSNPN and CDR2 SVGIG (reference sequence). With 7 bases removed from V and 8 bases from J, the gap between germline ends came to 23 bases. CDR3 length: 15 residues. The CDR3 bases are TGTGCCTACTTACCAATTACAGGGCCGGGGGAAAAACTGTTTTTT. Amino acids: CAYLPITGPGEKLFF.

This clone was counted between two and nine times. This chain links TRBV15 with TRBJ1-5, with D perhaps matching TRBD1 (6 bases). There are 15 residues in the CDR3. Germline V gene data show CDR1 as LNHNV and CDR2 as YYDKDF (reference sequence). V lost 0 bases and J lost 6, with 12 bases in between. The CDR3 sequence is CATSREVQGVQPQHF. The CDR3 DNA reads TGTGCCACCAGCAGAGAGGTACAGGGCGTTCAGCCCCAGCATTTT.

This chain links TRBV10-2 with TRBJ2-7; a weak D match, TRBD2 (5 bases). Germline CDR1 WSHSY, CDR2 SAAADI. V gave up 4 bases and J gave up 3 bases, with 10 bases separating them. The CDR3 is 13 residues long. CDR3 in DNA: TGCGCCAGCAGTGGGGTACGGGGCTACGAGCAGTACTTC. Residues: CASSGVRGYEQYF.

This clone occurred a few times. CDR3 sequence reads: CASSQNSGDSGNTIYF. In DNA form, the CDR3 reads TGTGCCAGCAGCCAAAACTCAGGGGATTCTGGAAACACCATATATTTT. The chain uses TRBV4-2 and TRBJ1-3, with D tentatively TRBD1 (6 bases). This CDR3 has 16 amino acids. In germline, CDR1 is LGHNA, CDR2 YNFKEQ. The V end lost 2 bases, the J end lost 1 base, and 12 bases lay between the germline ends.

The DNA of the CDR3 is TGTGCCAGCAGCTCAGGGACCTGGGGCTACACCTTC. This gives the protein CASSSGTWGYTF. The chain has TRBV7-9 and TRBJ1-2; D possibly corresponds to TRBD1 (5 bases). CDR1 is SEHNR and CDR2 is FQNEAQ in the germline V gene (reference sequence). This CDR3 spans 12 amino acids. Trimming left V 4 bases short and J 8 bases short, with 11 bases between.

The chain recombines TRBV28 with TRBJ2-1; TRBD1 aligns across 8 bases. V lost 11 bases and J lost 3; bases outside the gene matches: 6. Germline values: CDR1 MDHEN, CDR2 SYDVKM. The CDR3 is 13 amino acids. The CDR3 DNA follows: TGTGCCGGCTCGGACAGGGACTACAATGAGCAGTTCTTC. It translates to CAGSDRDYNEQFF.

The V and J genes are TRBV4-3 and TRBJ2-2, with D maybe TRBD2 (5 bases). CDR3 length: 16 amino acids. Germline assignment: CDR1 LGHNA and CDR2 YSLEER. Trimming removed 0 bases from V and 5 bases from J, with 13 bases in between. The DNA for the CDR3 is TGCGCCAGCAGCCAAGAGAGCGGAGAGGTAACCGGGGAGCTGTTTTTT. This sequence encodes CASSQESGEVTGELFF.